Sequencing of this T cell receptor beta chain was carried out in a study of cytomegalovirus exposure and HLA in healthy donors. Likely unrecorded immune exposures existed in these nominally healthy donors. Primers for the PCR totalled 60 Vbeta and 13 Jbeta. Assay used: immunoSEQ multiplex PCR; TCRdb lists only in-frame clones, some missing. This sample carries over 150,000 clones, roughly 84% of them seen once, and the ten largest clones take 0.35% to 0.4%. General study points: A later analysis found that most CMV-associated TCR beta chains appeared HLA-restricted.

Turning to this clone: Its antigen is still unknown.

There are 13 residues in the CDR3. V trimming: 5 bases; J trimming: 3 bases; junction bases outside the gene matches: 3. Per the germline V gene, CDR1 is MNHEY and CDR2 is SMNVEV (reference sequence). J is TRBJ1-2 and V is TRBV27; 7 bases match TRBD1. This TCR was recovered from a boy aged 2 to 9 in good health and CMV-seronegative. Sequences were obtained from PBMCs. The CDR3 sequence is CASSPGQYYGYTF. The CDR3 bases are TGTGCCAGCAGTCCGGGACAGTACTATGGCTACACCTTC.